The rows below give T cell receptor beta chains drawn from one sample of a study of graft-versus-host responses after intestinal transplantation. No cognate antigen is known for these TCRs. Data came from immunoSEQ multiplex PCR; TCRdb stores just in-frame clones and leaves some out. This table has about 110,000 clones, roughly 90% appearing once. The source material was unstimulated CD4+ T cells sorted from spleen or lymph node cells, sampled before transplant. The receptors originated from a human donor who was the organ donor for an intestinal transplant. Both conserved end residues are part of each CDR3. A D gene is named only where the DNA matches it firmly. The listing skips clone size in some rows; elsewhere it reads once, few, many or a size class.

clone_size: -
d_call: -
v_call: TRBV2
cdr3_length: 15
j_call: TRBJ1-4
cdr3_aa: CASSTRAGANEKLFF
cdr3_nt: TGTGCCAGCAGTACCCGGGCAGGGGCTAATGAAAAACTGTTTTTT

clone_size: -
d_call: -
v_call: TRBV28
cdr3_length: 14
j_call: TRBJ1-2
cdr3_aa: CASSLGQGSYGYTF
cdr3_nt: TGTGCCAGCAGTTTAGGTCAGGGTAGCTATGGCTACACCTTC

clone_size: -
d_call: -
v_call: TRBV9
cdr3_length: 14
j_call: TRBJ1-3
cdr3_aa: CASSEGSGGNTIYF
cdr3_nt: TGTGCCAGCAGCGAGGGGTCTGGTGGGAACACCATATATTTT

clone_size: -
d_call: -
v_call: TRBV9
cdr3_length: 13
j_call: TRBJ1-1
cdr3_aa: CASNPTGNTEAFF
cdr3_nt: TGTGCCAGCAACCCAACAGGGAACACTGAAGCTTTCTTT

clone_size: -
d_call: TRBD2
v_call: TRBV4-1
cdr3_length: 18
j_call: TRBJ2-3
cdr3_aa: CASSFHGLAGDLTDTQYF
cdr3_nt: TGCGCCAGCAGCTTCCACGGACTAGCGGGGGACCTCACAGATACGCAGTATTTT

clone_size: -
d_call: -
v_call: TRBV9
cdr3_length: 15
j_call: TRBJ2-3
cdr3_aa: CASSVEPKARGTQYF
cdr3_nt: TGTGCCAGCAGCGTAGAGCCCAAGGCAAGGGGTACGCAGTATTTT

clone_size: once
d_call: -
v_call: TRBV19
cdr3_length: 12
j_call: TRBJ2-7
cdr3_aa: CASSRGRYEQYF
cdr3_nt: TGTGCCAGTTCAAGGGGGAGATACGAGCAGTACTTC

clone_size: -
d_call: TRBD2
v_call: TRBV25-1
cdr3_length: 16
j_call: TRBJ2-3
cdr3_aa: CASRRAGGPSTDTQYF
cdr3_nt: TGTGCCAGCAGGAGGGCGGGGGGCCCTTCCACAGATACGCAGTATTTT

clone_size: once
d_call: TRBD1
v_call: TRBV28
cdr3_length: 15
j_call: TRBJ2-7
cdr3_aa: CASSLSGTESYEQYF
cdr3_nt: TGTGCCAGCAGTTTGTCCGGGACAGAAAGCTACGAGCAGTACTTC

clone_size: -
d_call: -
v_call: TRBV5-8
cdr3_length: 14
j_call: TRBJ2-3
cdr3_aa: CASSLIGSTDTQYF
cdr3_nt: TGTGCCAGCAGCTTGATCGGAAGCACAGATACGCAGTATTTT

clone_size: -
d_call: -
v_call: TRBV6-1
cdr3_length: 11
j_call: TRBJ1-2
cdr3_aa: CASSARYGYTF
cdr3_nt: TGTGCCAGCAGTGCTCGGTATGGCTACACCTTC

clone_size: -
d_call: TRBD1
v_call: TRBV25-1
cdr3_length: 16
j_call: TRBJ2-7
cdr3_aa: CASSEYGYRGSDEQYF
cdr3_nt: TGTGCCAGCAGTGAATATGGGTACAGGGGATCGGACGAGCAGTACTTC

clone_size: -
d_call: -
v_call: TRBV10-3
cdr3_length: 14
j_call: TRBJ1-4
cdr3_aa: CAIRGGSPNEKLFF
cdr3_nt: TGTGCCATCAGGGGGGGAAGCCCGAATGAAAAACTGTTTTTT

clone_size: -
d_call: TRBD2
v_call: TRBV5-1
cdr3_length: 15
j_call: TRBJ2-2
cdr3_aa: CASSFSGGDTGELFF
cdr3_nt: TGCGCCAGCAGCTTTAGCGGGGGGGACACCGGGGAGCTGTTTTTT

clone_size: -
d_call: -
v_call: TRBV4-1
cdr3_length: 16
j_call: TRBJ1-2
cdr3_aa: CASSQYQDRVNYGYTF
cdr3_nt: TGCGCCAGCAGCCAATACCAAGACAGAGTTAACTATGGCTACACCTTC

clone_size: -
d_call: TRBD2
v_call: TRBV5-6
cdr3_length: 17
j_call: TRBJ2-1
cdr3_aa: CASSRPPGLAGVDEQFF
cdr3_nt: TGTGCCAGCAGCCGACCACCGGGACTAGCGGGGGTTGATGAGCAGTTCTTC

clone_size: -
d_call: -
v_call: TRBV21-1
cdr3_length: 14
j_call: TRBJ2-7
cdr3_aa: CASSNYRDSYEQYF
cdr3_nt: TGTGCCAGCAGCAATTACAGGGATTCCTACGAGCAGTACTTC

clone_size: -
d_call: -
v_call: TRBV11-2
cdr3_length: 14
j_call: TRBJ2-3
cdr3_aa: CASSLDPRANTQYF
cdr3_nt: TGTGCCAGTAGCTTAGACCCGCGAGCTAATACGCAGTATTTT

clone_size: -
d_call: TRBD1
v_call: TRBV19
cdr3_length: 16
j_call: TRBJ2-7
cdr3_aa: CASGRGRTGQTYEQYF
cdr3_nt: TGTGCCAGTGGACGGGGCCGGACGGGACAGACCTACGAGCAGTACTTC

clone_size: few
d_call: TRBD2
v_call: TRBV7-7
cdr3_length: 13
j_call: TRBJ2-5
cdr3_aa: CASSSGGQETQYF
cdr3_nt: TGTGCTAGCAGCTCGGGAGGCCAAGAGACCCAGTACTTC

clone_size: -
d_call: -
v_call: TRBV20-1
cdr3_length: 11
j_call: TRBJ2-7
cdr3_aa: CSASGTYEQYF
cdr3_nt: TGCAGTGCTAGCGGGACCTACGAGCAGTACTTC

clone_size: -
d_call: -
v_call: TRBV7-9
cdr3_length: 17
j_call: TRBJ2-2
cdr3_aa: CASSTRPGGLPTGELFF
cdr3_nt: TGTGCCAGCAGCACCCGCCCCGGGGGGCTACCAACCGGGGAGCTGTTTTTT

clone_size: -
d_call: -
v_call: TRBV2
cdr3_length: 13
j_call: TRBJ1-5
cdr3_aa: CASSEQTNQPQHF
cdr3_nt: TGTGCCAGCAGTGAACAGACCAATCAGCCCCAGCATTTT

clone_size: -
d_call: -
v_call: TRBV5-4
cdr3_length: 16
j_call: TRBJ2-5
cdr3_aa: CASSLGRGRGEETQYF
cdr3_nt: TGTGCCAGCAGCTTGGGGCGGGGTCGGGGAGAAGAGACCCAGTACTTC